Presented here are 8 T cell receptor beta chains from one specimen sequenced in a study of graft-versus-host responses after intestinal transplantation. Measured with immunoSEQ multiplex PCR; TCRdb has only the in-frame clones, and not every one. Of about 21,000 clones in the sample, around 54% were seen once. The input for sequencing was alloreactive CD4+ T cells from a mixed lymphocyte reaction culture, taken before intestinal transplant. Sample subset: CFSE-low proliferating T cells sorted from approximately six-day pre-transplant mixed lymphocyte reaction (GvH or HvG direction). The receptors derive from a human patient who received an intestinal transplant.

DNA of the CDR3: TGCGCCAGCAGCCAAGTGAGAGGGCCAAGCTACGAGCAGTACTTC. This codes for CASSQVRGPSYEQYF. V gene TRBV4-1 combines with J gene TRBJ2-7; a weak D match, TRBD2 (5 bases). Germline CDR1 is MGHRA and CDR2 is YSYEKL. This CDR3 is 15 amino acids long. Trimming cost V 1 base and J 3 bases, with 13 bases left between them.

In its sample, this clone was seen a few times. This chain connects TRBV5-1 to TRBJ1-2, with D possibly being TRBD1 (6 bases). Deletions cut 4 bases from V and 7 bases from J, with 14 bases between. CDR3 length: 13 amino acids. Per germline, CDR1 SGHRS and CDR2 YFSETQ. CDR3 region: CASSPFQGGGYTF. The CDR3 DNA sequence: TGCGCCAGCAGCCCGTTTCAAGGGGGTGGCTACACCTTC.

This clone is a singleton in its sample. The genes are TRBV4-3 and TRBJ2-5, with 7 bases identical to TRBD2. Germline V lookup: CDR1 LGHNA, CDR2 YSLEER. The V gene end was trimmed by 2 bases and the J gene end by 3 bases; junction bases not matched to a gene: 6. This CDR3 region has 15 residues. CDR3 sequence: CASSQFGGGEETQYF. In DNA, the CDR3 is TGCGCCAGCAGCCAATTCGGCGGGGGAGAAGAGACCCAGTACTTC.

The CDR3 reads CASTQGRFNEKLFF. In nucleotides, the CDR3 is TGCGCCAGCACCCAAGGGAGGTTTAATGAAAAACTGTTTTTT. This chain links TRBV10-2 with TRBJ1-4; D remains unclear. The CDR3 sequence is 14 residues long. The V end was cut by 7 bases, the J end by 4 bases, with 13 bases between. Germline-derived CDR1 and CDR2 are WSHSY and SAAADI.

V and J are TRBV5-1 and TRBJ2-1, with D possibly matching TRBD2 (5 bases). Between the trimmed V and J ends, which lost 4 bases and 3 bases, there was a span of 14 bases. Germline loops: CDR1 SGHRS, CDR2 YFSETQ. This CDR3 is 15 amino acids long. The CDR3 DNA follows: TGCGCCAGCAGCGGAGACTACTTTCTCTACAATGAGCAGTTCTTC. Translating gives CASSGDYFLYNEQFF.

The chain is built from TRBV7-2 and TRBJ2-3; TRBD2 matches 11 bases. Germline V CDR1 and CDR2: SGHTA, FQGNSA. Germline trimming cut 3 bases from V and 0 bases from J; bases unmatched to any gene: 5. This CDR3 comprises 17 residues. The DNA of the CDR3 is TGTGCCAGCAGCTTGGAGCGACTAGCGGGAAGCACAGATACGCAGTATTTT. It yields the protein CASSLERLAGSTDTQYF.

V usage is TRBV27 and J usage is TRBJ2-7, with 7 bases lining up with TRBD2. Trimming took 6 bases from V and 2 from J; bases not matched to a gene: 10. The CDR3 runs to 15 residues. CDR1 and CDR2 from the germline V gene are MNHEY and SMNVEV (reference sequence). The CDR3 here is CASSPLGAGPYEQYF. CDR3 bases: TGTGCCAGCAGCCCGCTCGGAGCGGGGCCCTACGAGCAGTACTTC.

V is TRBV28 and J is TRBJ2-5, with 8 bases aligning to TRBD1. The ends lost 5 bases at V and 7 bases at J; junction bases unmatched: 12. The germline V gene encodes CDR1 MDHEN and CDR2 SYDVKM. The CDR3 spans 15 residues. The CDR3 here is CASSPRTGQTGTQYF. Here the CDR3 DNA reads TGTGCCAGCAGTCCACGGACAGGGCAAACGGGGACCCAGTACTTC.